A selection of T cell receptor beta chains follows, all from one sample in a study of blood T cell repertoires in COVID-19. The repertoire was sequenced with immunoSEQ multiplex PCR; TCRdb's copy has only in-frame clones and lacks some. The table records 70,000 or so clones, 65% to 85% of them present only once. The sample consisted of peripheral blood. The receptor set was obtained from a man aged 50 to 60 with COVID-19, enrolled during active disease. Each CDR3 is given with its conserved first and last residue. Each record gives: D gene, clone size, J gene, V gene, CDR3 DNA, CDR3 protein. A D gene is named only where the DNA matches it firmly. For some rows the clone size is stated as once, few or many, or as a class when expanded; others skip it.

>NA|NA|TRBJ1-1|TRBV7-2
TGTGCCAGCAGCCCCCTCCAGGGCACTGAAGCTTTCTTT
CASSPLQGTEAFF
>TRBD2|NA|TRBJ2-5|TRBV3-1/TRBV3-2
TGTGCCAGCAGCCCCTTAGGTAGCGGGAAGGAGCGAGAGACCCAGTACTTC
CASSPLGSGKERETQYF
>TRBD1|NA|TRBJ2-7|TRBV27
TGTGCCAGCAGTCTTACAGGGGGCGCGACGGAGCAGTACTTC
CASSLTGGATEQYF
>NA|NA|TRBJ2-1|TRBV28
TGTGCCAGCAATTCAAGACACCCTGGCTACAATGAGCAGTTCTTC
CASNSRHPGYNEQFF
>NA|NA|TRBJ2-2|TRBV4-2
TGTGCCAGCGGTCAGCGGAGCCCGAACACCGGGGAGCTGTTTTTT
CASGQRSPNTGELFF
>NA|many|TRBJ2-3|TRBV6-5
TGTGCCAGCAGTCTCAGGGGCGACCCCACAGATACGCAGTATTTT
CASSLRGDPTDTQYF
>NA|NA|TRBJ1-6|TRBV30
TGTGCCTGGAGTACGGGTGTGGATTCACCCCTCCACTTT
CAWSTGVDSPLHF
>NA|NA|TRBJ2-7|TRBV4-1
TGCGCCAGCAGCCAAACCCAGAACTACGAGCAGTACTTC
CASSQTQNYEQYF
>NA|once|TRBJ2-7|TRBV28
TGTGCCAGCAGGACTTACAGGGACGAGCAGTACTTC
CASRTYRDEQYF
>TRBD1|NA|TRBJ2-5|TRBV7-9
TGTGCCAGCAGCCAAGGGACAGGGAGGGAGACCCAGTACTTC
CASSQGTGRETQYF
>TRBD1|NA|TRBJ1-5|TRBV6-5
TGTGCCAGCAGTTACTCTACACCAGACAGGGCGACCCAGCATTTT
CASSYSTPDRATQHF
>NA|NA|TRBJ2-5|TRBV5-4
TGTGCCAGCAGCGTCGGGGAGACCCAGTACTTC
CASSVGETQYF
>TRBD2|NA|TRBJ2-5|TRBV7-2
TGTGCCAGCAGCTTAGTAGCGCTTGGGACTACCTTTGGGACCCAGTACTTC
CASSLVALGTTFGTQYF
>NA|NA|TRBJ1-1|TRBV2
TGTGCCAGCAACGACGTCCGGGAGGGGGCTTTCTTT
CASNDVREGAFF
>TRBD2|few|TRBJ2-3|TRBV28
TGTGCCAGCAGACGCGCGGGACTAGTATCATATACGCAGTATTTT
CASRRAGLVSYTQYF
>NA|NA|TRBJ1-1|TRBV19
TGTGCCAGTAGACCATTGGTCCGACACTCGAACACTGAAGCTTTCTTT
CASRPLVRHSNTEAFF
>TRBD2|NA|TRBJ2-3|TRBV5-1
TGCGCCAGCAGCCCGGGGGGGGCTAGCGGGAGAAGGGCAGATACGCAGTATTTT
CASSPGGASGRRADTQYF
>NA|NA|TRBJ2-3|TRBV28
TGTGCCAGCACCACGGCCGGAGAAAGCACAGATACGCAGTATTTT
CASTTAGESTDTQYF
>TRBD1|NA|TRBJ1-1|TRBV24-1
TGTGCCACCAGGGGGACAGGGTTGAACACTGAAGCTTTCTTT
CATRGTGLNTEAFF
>TRBD2|NA|TRBJ2-1|TRBV25-1
TGTGCCAGCAGTGCAGCCGGGACTAGCAACCACAATGAGCAGTTCTTC
CASSAAGTSNHNEQFF
>NA|NA|TRBJ2-3|TRBV18
TGTGCCAGCTCACCGATCGCGGGGGCTACGCAGTATTTT
CASSPIAGATQYF
>TRBD2|NA|TRBJ2-3|TRBV19
TGTGCCAGTAGTAGGACTAGCGGGAGCACAGATACGCAGTATTTT
CASSRTSGSTDTQYF
>TRBD2|NA|TRBJ2-3|TRBV28
TGTGCCAGCAGTTTATACTTCGGGAGGGATAGAGATACGCAGTATTTT
CASSLYFGRDRDTQYF
>TRBD2|NA|TRBJ2-4|TRBV11-2
TGTGCCAGCAGCTTATTAAAGCGGGACTTGTTAGCCAAAAACATTCAGTACTTC
CASSLLKRDLLAKNIQYF
>NA|NA|TRBJ2-2|TRBV3-1/TRBV3-2
TGTGCCAGCAGCCTCCCGGGTGCCGGGGAGCTGTTTTTT
CASSLPGAGELFF
>TRBD2|NA|TRBJ2-1|TRBV2
TGTGCCAGCAGTGGGCTAGCGGAGAAGAGCTCCTACAATGAGCAGTTCTTC
CASSGLAEKSSYNEQFF
>NA|NA|TRBJ2-1|TRBV11-2
TGTGCCAGCAGCTTGAGGCCGGACTACTCCTACAATGAGCAGTTCTTC
CASSLRPDYSYNEQFF
>TRBD1|NA|TRBJ2-2|TRBV7-7
TGTGCTAGCAGCTTAGACAGGGCCGGGGAGCTGTTTTTT
CASSLDRAGELFF
>TRBD1|NA|TRBJ1-1|TRBV6-5
TGTGCCAGCAGAAACCCAGGGGGTCGCGGGACTGAAGCTTTCTTT
CASRNPGGRGTEAFF
>NA|NA|TRBJ1-5|TRBV28
TGTGCCAGCAGTTTAGGTGACAGATATCAGCCCCAGCATTTT
CASSLGDRYQPQHF
>NA|few|TRBJ2-2|TRBV14
TGTGCCAGCAGCAAAGACGGGATCGGGAGTAACACCGGGGAGCTGTTTTTT
CASSKDGIGSNTGELFF
>NA|few|TRBJ1-2|TRBV2
TGTGCCAGCAGGAAGCAAGTTAACTATGGCTACACCTTC
CASRKQVNYGYTF
>TRBD2|NA|TRBJ2-7|TRBV28
TGTGCCAGCAGAGGGACTAGCAGGGCATCCTACGAGCAGTACTTC
CASRGTSRASYEQYF
>NA|NA|TRBJ2-3|TRBV9
TGTGCCAGGGAATCGGGTTCCACAGATACGCAGTATTTT
CARESGSTDTQYF
>NA|NA|TRBJ2-1|TRBV5-1
TGCGCCAGCATTCGGGGGTTGGTTTCGGATAAGAATGAGCAGTTCTTC
CASIRGLVSDKNEQFF
>NA|many|TRBJ2-6|TRBV5-4
TGTGCCAGCAGCGTCCGTGGGGCCAACGTCCTGACTTTC
CASSVRGANVLTF
>NA|NA|TRBJ2-1|TRBV13
TGTGCCAGCAGCCTTAGGCCCACACAGGATGAGCAGTTCTTC
CASSLRPTQDEQFF
>NA|NA|TRBJ1-4|TRBV5-1
TGCGCCAGCAGCTGGGGGACATCAAATAATGAAAAACTGTTTTTT
CASSWGTSNNEKLFF
>TRBD1|once|TRBJ1-6|TRBV28
TGTGCCAGCGTGACAGGGGGAAGGGCCTATAATTCACCCCTCCACTTT
CASVTGGRAYNSPLHF
>TRBD2|once|TRBJ2-1|TRBV7-2
TGTGCCAGCAGCGAAACTAGCGGCCGACTTTACAATGAGCAGTTCTTC
CASSETSGRLYNEQFF
>NA|NA|TRBJ2-1|TRBV5-1
TGCGCCAGCAGTTTTTTTGCGGCCGAGCATCCTCGGAATGAGCAGTTCTTC
CASSFFAAEHPRNEQFF
>TRBD2|NA|TRBJ2-2|TRBV4-1
TGCGCCAGCAGCCAAAGGCTAGCGGGAGCAATATTGCCCGGGGAGCTGTTTTTT
CASSQRLAGAILPGELFF
>NA|NA|TRBJ2-2|TRBV7-3
TGTGCCAGCAGCTTAAGAGCGGCGCAGAACACCGGGGAGCTGTTTTTT
CASSLRAAQNTGELFF
>NA|few|TRBJ2-1|TRBV9
TGTGCCAGCAGCCTAAACAATGAGCAGTTCTTC
CASSLNNEQFF
>TRBD1|NA|TRBJ1-6|TRBV28
TGTGCCAGCCGTGTAGCGGGACAGTATAATTCACCCCTCCACTTT
CASRVAGQYNSPLHF